This T cell receptor (beta chain) is from a study of T cells after yellow fever vaccination. TCRdb passed the 5' RACE reads through MiXCR, listing each CDR3 protein once. The sample comprises roughly 520,000 distinct CDR3 sequences, 21% of which are singletons, and roughly 16% rests with the top ten. This clonotype was seen more than once but under ten times. CDR3 length equals 16 residues. The ends lost 2 bases at V and 5 bases at J; junction bases unmatched: 9. The V gene's germline CDR1 is SGHVS and CDR2 FQNEAQ. Source: PBMCs, taken roughly 23 days after the first yellow fever vaccination. This clonotype was obtained from a man aged 18 to 30 who received the YFV17D yellow fever vaccine. This chain connects TRBV7-8 to TRBJ2-5, with 9 bases matching TRBD2. CDR3 in amino acids: CASSLNSGGPRETQYF. The DNA of the CDR3 is TGTGCCAGCAGCTTAAACAGCGGGGGGCCTCGGGAGACCCAGTACTTC.